Listed below are T cell receptor beta chains from one sample, sequenced in a study of T cell responses to AZD1222 COVID-19 vaccine. The assay was immunoSEQ multiplex PCR, and TCRdb's table has in-frame clones only and misses some. The sample lists approximately 140,000 clones, around 90% seen once, with 1% to 1.3% in the top ten. The source material was peripheral blood, sampled 28 days after the second AZD1222 dose. These receptors were obtained from an adult who received the AZD1222 COVID-19 vaccine. Each CDR3 is given with its conserved first and last residue.

>14|TRBV7-2
CASSLGRLEGEQYF
>16|TRBV28
CASSIWSDRGNSPLHF
>17|TRBV5-1
CASRLNVGTGGLYEQYF
>14|TRBV7-8
CASSHGGNGNTIYF
>16|TRBV7-9
CASSSRGTFDNSPLHF
>10|TRBV2
CASGAWPQHF
>14|TRBV30
CAWSAGLANEKLFF
>13|TRBV19
CASSLDRGRVAFF
>14|TRBV28
CASVLAVSPYEQYF
>12|TRBV29-1
CSVESGGNIQYF
>15|TRBV6-5
CASPTGTYSNQPQHF
>12|TRBV10-3
CAISDRPYEQYF
>16|TRBV7-3
CASSSRTSGGADTQYF
>14|TRBV5-4
CASSLEGYGDGYTF
>14|TRBV5-1
CASSSGNLGTEAFF
>15|TRBV5-5
CASRPDRGQNEKLFF
>20|TRBV27
CASSLSTVLSGRFSYNEQFF
>17|TRBV2
CASSVALRGSGSYEQYF
>19|TRBV7-9
CASSLASADSVYVNTEAFF